The 18 T cell receptor beta chains below were found in one sample sequenced in a study of cytomegalovirus exposure and HLA in healthy donors. With 60 Vbeta and 13 Jbeta primers, the PCR was carried out. Assay used: immunoSEQ multiplex PCR; TCRdb lists only in-frame clones, some missing. The sample features about 52,000 clones, with 9% to 15% in its top ten. The sequencing input was PBMCs. Every receptor here comes from a woman between 55 and 75 years old in good health and CMV-seropositive.

V and J are TRBV18 and TRBJ1-2, with 10 bases matching TRBD1. CDR3 length: 16 residues. The ends lost 5 bases at V and 4 bases at J; junction bases unmatched: 10. Germline-derived CDR1 and CDR2 are KGHSH and LQKENI. CDR3 loop: CASSARDRGPSYGYTF. For the CDR3, the DNA is TGTGCCAGCTCAGCAAGGGACAGGGGCCCCTCCTATGGCTACACCTTC.

The V gene is TRBV28, the J gene TRBJ2-5; TRBD1 is a possible D gene (6 bases). The length of the CDR3 is 12 residues. The ends were cut back, 6 bases at V and 6 bases at J, with 11 bases in the middle. The germline V gene encodes CDR1 MDHEN and CDR2 SYDVKM. CDR3 bases: TGTGCCAGCAGCCGGGACAAACAGACCCAGTACTTC. It translates to CASSRDKQTQYF.

The chain joins TRBV6-1 to TRBJ1-4, with D tentatively TRBD1 (5 bases). The CDR3 has 13 amino acids. Between the trimmed V and J ends, which lost 4 bases and 10 bases, there was a span of 13 bases. Germline lookup yields CDR1 MNHNS and CDR2 SASEGT. The CDR3 sequence: CASSGQQVGKLFF. The DNA for the CDR3 is TGTGCCAGCAGTGGCCAACAGGTCGGAAAACTGTTTTTT.

The rearrangement links TRBV28 to TRBJ2-7; weak D call: TRBD2 (5 bases). The CDR3 covers 12 residues. V was trimmed by 7 bases and J by 1 base, leaving 8 bases between them. Germline V gives CDR1 MDHEN, CDR2 SYDVKM. The chain's CDR3 is CASTTSSYEQYF. The CDR3 nucleotides are TGTGCCAGCACCACTAGTTCCTACGAGCAGTACTTC.

The chain uses TRBV4-1 and TRBJ1-2; 7 bases line up with TRBD1. This CDR3 region has 15 residues. The V and J ends lost 4 bases and 2 bases, in that order; junction bases with no gene match: 7. Germline V lookup: CDR1 MGHRA, CDR2 YSYEKL. The CDR3, as DNA: TGCGCCAGCAGCCCTGGCAGGGGGTTAAACTATGGCTACACCTTC. Translated: CASSPGRGLNYGYTF.

This chain joins TRBV9 and TRBJ1-2; D remains unclear. This CDR3 region has 11 residues. Germline V gives CDR1 SGDLS, CDR2 YYNGEE. Trimming cost V 3 bases and J 5 bases, with 5 bases left between them. The CDR3 coding sequence is TGTGCCAGCAGCGACGGGTATGGCTACACCTTC. Protein product: CASSDGYGYTF.

This chain uses TRBV19 with TRBJ2-2; D is perhaps TRBD2 (6 bases). This CDR3 contains 16 residues. Trimming stripped 3 bases from V and 1 base from J, with 12 bases between. Germline CDR1 reads LNHDA; CDR2 reads SQIVND (reference sequence). Here the CDR3 DNA reads TGTGCCAGTAGTATGACTCTCGGGGGGAACACCGGGGAGCTGTTTTTT. Residues: CASSMTLGGNTGELFF.

V usage is TRBV7-9 and J usage is TRBJ2-6; maybe TRBD1 (5 bases). The germline CDR1 and CDR2 sequences are SEHNR and FQNEAQ (reference sequence). Trimming cost V 4 bases and J 1 base, with 14 bases left between them. The CDR3 is made up of 17 amino acids. As DNA, the CDR3 is TGTGCCAGCAGCTCTCCGGCCTGGACATCTGGGGCCAACGTCCTGACTTTC. This translates into CASSSPAWTSGANVLTF.

The chain couples TRBV27 to TRBJ2-7, with TRBD2 matching over 9 bases. Germline-derived CDR1 and CDR2 are MNHEY and SMNVEV (reference sequence). The CDR3 runs to 14 residues. With V trimmed by 8 bases and J by 2 bases, 7 bases remained unmatched. In DNA, the CDR3 is TGTGCCAGCTGTGGACGGACTAGCGCCTACGAGCAGTACTTC. Translated: CASCGRTSAYEQYF.

The chain carries TRBV5-5 and TRBJ1-1, with TRBD1 matching 7 bases. The CDR3 has 15 amino acids. CDR1 is SGHKS and CDR2 is YYEKEE in the germline V gene (reference sequence). Trimming took 4 bases from V and 7 from J; bases not matched to a gene: 13. The chain's CDR3 is CASSPWDGTAGEAFF. The CDR3 DNA reads as TGTGCCAGCAGCCCCTGGGATGGGACAGCAGGTGAAGCTTTCTTT.

V is TRBV20-1 and J is TRBJ1-2; D ambiguous. Germline CDR1 and CDR2: DFQATT and SNEGSKA (reference sequence). CDR3 length: 10 residues. The ends were cut back, 3 bases at V and 6 bases at J, with 5 bases in the middle. CDR3 sequence: CSASRDGYTF. The CDR3 bases are TGCAGTGCTAGTCGGGATGGCTACACCTTC.

The chain uses TRBV28 and TRBJ1-5; 7 nucleotides match TRBD1. In germline, CDR1 is MDHEN, CDR2 SYDVKM. V shed 8 bases, J shed 5 bases, and the junction held 12 bases outside the gene matches. This CDR3 is 15 amino acids long. DNA for the CDR3: TGTGCCAGCCACCCCGGACAGGAGATGCATCAGCCCCAGCATTTT. Protein sequence: CASHPGQEMHQPQHF.

The chain has TRBV6-5 and TRBJ2-7, with 7 bases lining up with TRBD1. The CDR3 length is 12 residues. The germline CDR1 and CDR2 sequences are MNHEY and SVGAGI. With 11 bases clipped from V and 1 base from J, the junction kept 5 bases outside the gene matches. The CDR3 DNA sequence: TGTGCCTCATGGACAGGTTCCTACGAGCAGTACTTC. This codes for CASWTGSYEQYF.

The chain couples TRBV5-1 to TRBJ2-7; 10 bases line up with TRBD1. The ends lost 6 bases at V and 3 bases at J; junction bases unmatched: 3. CDR3 length: 13 residues. Germline CDR1 and CDR2: SGHRS and YFSETQ. The CDR3 DNA sequence: TGCGCCAGCATAAGGACAGGGGGCTACGAGCAGTACTTC. The encoded protein is CASIRTGGYEQYF.

The V gene is TRBV25-1, the J gene TRBJ2-5; 7 bases fit TRBD1. From germline, CDR1 is MGHDK and CDR2 SYGVNS. V lost 1 base and J lost 4; bases outside the gene matches: 6. This CDR3 region has 15 residues. CDR3 sequence (DNA): TGTGCCAGCAGTGAATCGGGCAGGGGGAGAGAGACCCAGTACTTC. This sequence encodes CASSESGRGRETQYF.

This rearrangement joins TRBV5-1 to TRBJ2-3; weak D call: TRBD1 (5 bases). Germline CDR1 and CDR2: SGHRS and YFSETQ. V was pared by 0 bases and J by 2 bases, with 10 bases between. This CDR3 comprises 15 residues. CDR3 residues: CASSLGQGPTDTQYF. As DNA, the CDR3 is TGCGCCAGCAGCTTGGGCCAGGGCCCCACAGATACGCAGTATTTT.

The rearrangement joins TRBV18 to TRBJ1-3; no clear D. From germline, CDR1 is KGHSH and CDR2 LQKENI. Deletions cut 3 bases from V and 0 bases from J, with 18 bases between. The CDR3 is 18 residues long. In DNA, the CDR3 is TGTGCCAGCTCACCGGCCGGGCCCGGGGTGGCCTCTGGAAACACCATATATTTT. It yields the protein CASSPAGPGVASGNTIYF.

V is TRBV19 and J is TRBJ1-3, with a weak D call TRBD1 (6 bases). The CDR3 totals 14 residues. The ends were cut back, 4 bases at V and 1 base at J, with 8 bases in the middle. Per germline, CDR1 LNHDA and CDR2 SQIVND (reference sequence). CDR3 coding DNA: TGTGCCAGTAGTAGACAGGAATCTGGAAACACCATATATTTT. It codes for CASSRQESGNTIYF.